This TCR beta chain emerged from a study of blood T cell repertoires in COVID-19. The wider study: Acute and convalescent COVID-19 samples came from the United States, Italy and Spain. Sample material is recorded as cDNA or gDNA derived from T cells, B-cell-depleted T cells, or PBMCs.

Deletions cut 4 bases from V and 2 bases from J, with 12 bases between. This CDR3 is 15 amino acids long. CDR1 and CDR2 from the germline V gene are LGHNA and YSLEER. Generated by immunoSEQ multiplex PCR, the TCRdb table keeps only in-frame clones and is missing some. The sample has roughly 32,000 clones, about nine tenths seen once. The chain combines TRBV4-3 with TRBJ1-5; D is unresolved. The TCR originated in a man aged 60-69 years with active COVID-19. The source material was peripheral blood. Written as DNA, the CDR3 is TGCGCCAGCAGCCCCGTGACTGGTGGCAATCAGCCCCAGCATTTT. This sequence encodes CASSPVTGGNQPQHF.